These 7 T cell receptor beta chains originate from one sample sequenced in a study of beta chain features in type 1 diabetes. The antigens these receptors bind are not known. Expressed TCRB transcripts were sequenced, since all the RNA that had been isolated was reverse transcribed. Assay used: immunoSEQ multiplex PCR; TCRdb lists only in-frame clones, some missing. The table shows some 640,000 clones, with around 15% occurring only once. Findings and caveats of the study: Type 1 diabetes patients had TCRB CDR3s that were shorter (moderately but significantly so) in all four CD4+ subsets.

Specimen: naive CD4+ T cells from blood. The receptors come from a man between 18 and 29 years old with type 1 diabetes.

Comment on this clone: Other DNA sequences in this specimen translate into the identical CDR3. The chain has TRBV7-2 and TRBJ2-1; 8 positions agree with TRBD1. V lost 5 bases and J lost 6; bases outside the gene matches: 6. The CDR3 loop spans 14 amino acids. Germline loops: CDR1 SGHTA, CDR2 FQGNSA. This chain's CDR3 is CASSLGQGSNEQFF. The CDR3 DNA sequence: TGTGCCAGCAGCCTTGGACAGGGAAGCAATGAGCAGTTCTTC.

This chain connects TRBV7-3 to TRBJ2-3; D is uncertain. V lost 0 bases to trimming and J lost 3 bases, with 19 bases between them. The CDR3 covers 18 residues. Germline CDR1 and CDR2: SGHTA and FQGTGA. In nucleotides, the CDR3 is TGTGCCAGCAGCTTAACAGGGAACGGGCCCAAAAAGACAGATACGCAGTATTTT. Its translation is CASSLTGNGPKKTDTQYF.

The rearrangement uses TRBV30 and TRBJ1-2; no definite D call. The CDR3 runs to 15 residues. V was trimmed by 0 bases and J by 0 bases, leaving 11 bases between them. Looked up from germline, CDR1 is GTSNPN and CDR2 is SVGIG (reference sequence). The CDR3 spells CAWSVLLGTNYGYTF. The CDR3 DNA reads as TGTGCCTGGAGTGTACTCCTTGGGACTAACTATGGCTACACCTTC.

V gene TRBV29-1 combines with J gene TRBJ2-1; D perhaps matches TRBD2 (5 bases). The CDR3 consists of 12 residues. The V end was cut by 2 bases, the J end by 6 bases, with 8 bases between. From germline, CDR1 is SQVTM and CDR2 ANQGSEA. CDR3 bases: TGCAGCGTTGAATCTGGAGGCAATGAGCAGTTCTTC. Protein product: CSVESGGNEQFF.

V gene TRBV28 combines with J gene TRBJ1-2, with 10 nucleotides matching TRBD1. The CDR3 spans 13 residues. V gave up 2 bases and J gave up 6 bases; unmatched junction bases: 0. Germline assignment: CDR1 MDHEN and CDR2 SYDVKM. CDR3 region: CASSLDRGHGYTF. The CDR3 bases are TGTGCCAGCAGTTTAGACAGGGGGCATGGCTACACCTTC.

In its sample, this clone was seen a few times. The chain combines TRBV30 with TRBJ1-5; tentatively, D is TRBD1 (6 bases). Germline loops: CDR1 GTSNPN, CDR2 SVGIG (reference sequence). V lost 2 bases and J lost 7, with 15 bases in between. The CDR3 is made up of 14 amino acids. This chain's CDR3 is CAWSTQGGGQPQHF. For the CDR3, the DNA is TGTGCCTGGAGTACTCAAGGGGGTGGGCAGCCCCAGCATTTT.

This clone was detected only a few times. The J gene is TRBJ1-1, the V gene TRBV15; maybe TRBD1 (5 bases). Germline CDR1 reads LNHNV; CDR2 reads YYDKDF (reference sequence). The CDR3 is 13 residues long. The V and J ends lost 1 base and 5 bases respectively, with 8 bases between them. The DNA for the CDR3 is TGTGCCACCAGCAGAGTGGGGGGGACTGAAGCTTTCTTT. Translating gives CATSRVGGTEAFF.